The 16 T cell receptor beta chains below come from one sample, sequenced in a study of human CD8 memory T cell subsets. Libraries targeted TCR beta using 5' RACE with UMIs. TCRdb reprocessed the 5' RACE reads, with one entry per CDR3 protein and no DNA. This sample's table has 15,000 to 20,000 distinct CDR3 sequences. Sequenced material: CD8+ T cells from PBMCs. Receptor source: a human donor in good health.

CDR3 sequence reads: CSATGGGAFGYTF. The rearrangement links TRBV29-1 to TRBJ1-2; absent DNA, TCRdb's TRBD1 call cannot be checked. The germline CDR1 and CDR2 sequences are SQVTM and ANQGSEA. The CDR3 is 13 amino acids.

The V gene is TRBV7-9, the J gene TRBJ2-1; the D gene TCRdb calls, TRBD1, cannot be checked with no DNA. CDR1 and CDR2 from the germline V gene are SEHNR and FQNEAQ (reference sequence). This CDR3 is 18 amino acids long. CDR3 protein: CASSSYRTGSSSYNEQFF.

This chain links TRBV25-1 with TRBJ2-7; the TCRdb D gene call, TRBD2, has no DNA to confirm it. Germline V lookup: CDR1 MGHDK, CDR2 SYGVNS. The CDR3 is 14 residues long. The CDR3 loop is CASSDTSSGYEQYF.

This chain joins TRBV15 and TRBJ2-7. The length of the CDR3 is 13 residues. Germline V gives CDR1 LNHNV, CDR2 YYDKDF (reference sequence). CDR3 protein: CATSNSVSYEQYF.

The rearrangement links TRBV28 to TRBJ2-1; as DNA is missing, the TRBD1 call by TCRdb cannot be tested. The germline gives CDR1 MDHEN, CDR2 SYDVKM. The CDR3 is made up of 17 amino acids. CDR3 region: CASSLGTGSFSGDEQFF.

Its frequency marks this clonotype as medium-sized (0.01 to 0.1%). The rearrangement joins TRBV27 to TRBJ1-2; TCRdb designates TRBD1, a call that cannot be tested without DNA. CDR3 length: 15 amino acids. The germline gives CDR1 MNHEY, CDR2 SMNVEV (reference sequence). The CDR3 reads CASSPWTGTGDGYTF.

CDR3 sequence reads: CASSFGLEQETQYF. The rearrangement joins TRBV11-2 to TRBJ2-5. Germline CDR1 SGHAT, CDR2 FQNNGV. This CDR3 is built from 14 residues.

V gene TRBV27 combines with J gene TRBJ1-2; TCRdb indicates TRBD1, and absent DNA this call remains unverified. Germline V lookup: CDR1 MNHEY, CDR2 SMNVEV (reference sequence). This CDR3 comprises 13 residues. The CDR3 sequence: CASSFGGDYGYTF.

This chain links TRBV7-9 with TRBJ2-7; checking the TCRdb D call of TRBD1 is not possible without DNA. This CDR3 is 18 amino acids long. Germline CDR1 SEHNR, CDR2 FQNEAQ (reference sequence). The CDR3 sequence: CASSTTVPGQGALGEQYF.

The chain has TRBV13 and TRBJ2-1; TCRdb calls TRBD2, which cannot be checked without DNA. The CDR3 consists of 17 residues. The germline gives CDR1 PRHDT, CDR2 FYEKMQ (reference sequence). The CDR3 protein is CASSPPVGRGGYNEQFF.

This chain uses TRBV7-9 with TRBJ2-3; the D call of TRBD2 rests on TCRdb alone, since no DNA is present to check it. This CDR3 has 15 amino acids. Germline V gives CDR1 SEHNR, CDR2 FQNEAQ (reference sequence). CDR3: CASSPSGGATDTQYF.

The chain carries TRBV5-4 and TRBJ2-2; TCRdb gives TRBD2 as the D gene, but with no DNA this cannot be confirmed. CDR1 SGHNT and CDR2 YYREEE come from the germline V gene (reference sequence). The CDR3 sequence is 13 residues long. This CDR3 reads CASSSGLAGELFF.

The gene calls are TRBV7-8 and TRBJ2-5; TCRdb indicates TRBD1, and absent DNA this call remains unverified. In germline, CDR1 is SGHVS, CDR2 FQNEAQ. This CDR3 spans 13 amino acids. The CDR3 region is CASNMDSQETQYF. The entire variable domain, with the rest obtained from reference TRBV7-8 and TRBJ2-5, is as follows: GAGVSQSPRYKVAKRGQDVALRCDPISGHVSLFWYQQALGQGPEFLTYFQNEAQLDKSGLPSDRFFAERPEGSVSTLKIQRTQQEDSAVYLCASNMDSQETQYFGPGTRLLVL.

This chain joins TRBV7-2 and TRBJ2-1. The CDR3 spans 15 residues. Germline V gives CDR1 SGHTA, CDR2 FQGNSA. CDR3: CASSLVGNSYNEQFF. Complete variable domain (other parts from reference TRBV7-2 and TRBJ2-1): GAGVSQSPSNKVTEKGKDVELRCDPISGHTALYWYRQSLGQGLEFLIYFQGNSAPDKSGLPSDRFSAERTGGSVSTLTIQRTQQEDSAVYLCASSLVGNSYNEQFFGPGTRLTVL.

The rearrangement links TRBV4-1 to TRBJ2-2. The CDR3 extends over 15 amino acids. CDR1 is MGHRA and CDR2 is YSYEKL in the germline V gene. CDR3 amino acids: CASSQDSSWTGELFF.

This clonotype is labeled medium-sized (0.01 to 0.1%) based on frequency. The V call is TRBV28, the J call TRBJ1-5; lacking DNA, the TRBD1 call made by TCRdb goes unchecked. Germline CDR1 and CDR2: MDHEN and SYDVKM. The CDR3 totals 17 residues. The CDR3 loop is CASSLVQGRYSNQPQHF.